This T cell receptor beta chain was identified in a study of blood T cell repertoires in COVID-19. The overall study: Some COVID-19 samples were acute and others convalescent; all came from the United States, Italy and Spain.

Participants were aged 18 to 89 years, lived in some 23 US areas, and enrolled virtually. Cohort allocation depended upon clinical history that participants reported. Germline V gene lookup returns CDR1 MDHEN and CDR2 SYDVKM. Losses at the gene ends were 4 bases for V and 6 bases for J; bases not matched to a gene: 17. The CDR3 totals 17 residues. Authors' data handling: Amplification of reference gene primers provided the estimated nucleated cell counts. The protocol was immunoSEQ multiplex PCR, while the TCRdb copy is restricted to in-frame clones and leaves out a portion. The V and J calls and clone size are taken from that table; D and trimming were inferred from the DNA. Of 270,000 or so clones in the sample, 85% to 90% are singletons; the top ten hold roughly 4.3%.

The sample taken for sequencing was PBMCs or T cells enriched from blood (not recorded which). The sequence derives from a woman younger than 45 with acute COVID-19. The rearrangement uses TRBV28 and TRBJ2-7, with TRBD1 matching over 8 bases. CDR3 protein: CASSSGQGAGPTGEQYF. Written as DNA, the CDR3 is TGTGCCAGCAGTTCCGGGCAGGGGGCCGGGCCCACCGGCGAGCAGTACTTC.